This T cell receptor (beta chain) stems from a study of graft-versus-host responses after intestinal transplantation. Sequenced by immunoSEQ multiplex PCR; TCRdb stores in-frame clones only, minus some. This table has around 13,000 clones, about 36% appearing once. V lost 3 bases to trimming and J lost 5 bases, with 8 bases between them. The germline V gene has CDR1 SGHTA and CDR2 FQGNSA. The CDR3 consists of 13 residues. Cell sorting after the reaction yielded proliferating CFSE-low CD3+CD4+ and CD3+CD8+ responders. General study findings and limits: Graft-donor T cell macrochimerism coincided with high graft-versus-host to host-versus-graft clonal ratios in allografts.

The sample consisted of alloreactive CD4+ T cells from a mixed lymphocyte reaction culture, taken before intestinal transplant. The subset here: CFSE-low proliferating T cells sorted from roughly six-day pre-transplant mixed lymphocyte reaction (GvH or HvG direction). This chain uses TRBV7-2 with TRBJ1-5, with no clear D. The source is a human patient who received an intestinal transplant. CDR3 protein: CASSFAPDQPQHF. The CDR3 DNA is TGTGCCAGCAGCTTTGCCCCAGATCAGCCCCAGCATTTT.